This is a list of T cell receptor beta chains from one sample in a study of graft-versus-host responses after intestinal transplantation. Assay used: immunoSEQ multiplex PCR; TCRdb lists only in-frame clones, some missing. Of about 7,400 clones in the sample, roughly 33% were seen once. This sample comprised alloreactive CD4+ T cells from a mixed lymphocyte reaction culture, obtained before transplantation. The receptors shown here come from a human patient who was an organ donor for intestinal transplantation. CDR3s include the opening cysteine and the closing phenylalanine or tryptophan. Each record gives: V gene, clone size, D gene, J gene, CDR3 DNA, CDR3 protein. The D gene is left open where the match is weak. Some rows mark clone size as missing; the rest say once, few, many or name a class of expanded clone.

TRBV4-3	NA	NA	TRBJ2-4	TGCGCCAGCAGCCACAGAGCGATCCAAGGGGGGGACATTCAGTACTTC	CASSHRAIQGGDIQYF
TRBV28	medium-sized	TRBD2	TRBJ2-2	TGTGCCAGCAGTTTACATAGCGGGGGATACACCGGGGAGCTGTTTTTT	CASSLHSGGYTGELFF
TRBV21-1	few	NA	TRBJ2-7	TGTGCCAGCACCCGGTTGGGGCAGATCCTTTACGAGCAGTACTTC	CASTRLGQILYEQYF
TRBV18	medium-sized	TRBD2	TRBJ2-1	TGTGCCAGCTCACCATCGAGGGCTAGCGGGAGGGACAATGAGCAGTTCTTC	CASSPSRASGRDNEQFF
TRBV5-1	medium-sized	NA	TRBJ1-1	TGCGCCAGCAGCCCCCAGCTGGGGCTGAACACTGAAGCTTTCTTT	CASSPQLGLNTEAFF
TRBV30	large	NA	TRBJ2-2	TGTGCCTGGAGTGTCGTTTATCCCGGGGAGCTGTTTTTT	CAWSVVYPGELFF
TRBV6-6	medium-sized	NA	TRBJ2-1	TGTGCCAGCAGCACTTTCCCCAATGAGCAGTTCTTC	CASSTFPNEQFF
TRBV6-6	few	TRBD2	TRBJ2-1	TGTGCCAGCAGTGACTCAGCGGGAAGTTTCCATGAGCAGTTCTTC	CASSDSAGSFHEQFF
TRBV6-5	few	NA	TRBJ1-4	TGTGCCAGCAGTTATCGGGATGAAAAACTGTTTTTT	CASSYRDEKLFF
TRBV27	few	TRBD1	TRBJ1-5	TGTGCCAGCAGCAACCCGGGACAGGGAGGTCAGCCCCAGCATTTT	CASSNPGQGGQPQHF
TRBV7-3	few	NA	TRBJ2-2	TGTGCCAGCAGCCCTGGGACGGGGGAGGCCGGGGAGCTGTTTTTT	CASSPGTGEAGELFF
TRBV27	medium-sized	NA	TRBJ1-5	TGTGCCAGCAGTCCCGGGGGGCCCTCGAATCAGCCCCAGCATTTT	CASSPGGPSNQPQHF
TRBV7-9	few	NA	TRBJ2-1	TGTGCCAGCAGCTTCGGCGGGGCCTCCTACAATGAGCAGTTCTTC	CASSFGGASYNEQFF
TRBV7-2	NA	TRBD2	TRBJ2-1	TGTGCCAGCAGCTTAAAGAGCGGGGTAGGGGAGCAGTTCTTC	CASSLKSGVGEQFF
TRBV7-9	NA	NA	TRBJ1-3	TGTGCCAGCAGCGCCCAGGGGTCGCGGTCTGGAAACACCATATATTTT	CASSAQGSRSGNTIYF
TRBV4-2	few	NA	TRBJ2-1	TGTGCCAGCAGCCCCGAACAGGGCCGCGGAGTCAATGAGCAGTTCTTC	CASSPEQGRGVNEQFF
TRBV19	NA	NA	TRBJ1-5	TGTGCCAGTAGAATAGACAGTCATAGCAATCAGCCCCAGCATTTT	CASRIDSHSNQPQHF
TRBV11-2	medium-sized	TRBD1	TRBJ1-2	TGTGCCAGCAGCGCGGACAGGGGGGGCGGCTACACCTTC	CASSADRGGGYTF
TRBV18	few	NA	TRBJ2-1	TGTGCCAGCTCACTAAGGGGTGAGCAGTTCTTC	CASSLRGEQFF
TRBV15	NA	NA	TRBJ1-2	TGTGCCACCAGCTATAGCCCACGGTGTGGAAAGACCTATGGCTACACCTTC	CATSYSPRCGKTYGYTF
TRBV29-1	medium-sized	NA	TRBJ2-2	TGCAGCGCCACAACTAGGAGCCCCGGGGAGCTGTTTTTT	CSATTRSPGELFF
TRBV15	few	NA	TRBJ1-2	TGTGCCACCAGCAGAGGGCCTGATTATGGCTACACCTTC	CATSRGPDYGYTF
TRBV2	few	TRBD1	TRBJ1-6	TGTGCCAGCAGCGAAACAGGACAGGTCTTGCACTTT	CASSETGQVLHF
TRBV27	medium-sized	TRBD2	TRBJ2-7	TGTGCCAGCAGCCCGAACCACGGACTAGACCCCTACGAGCAGTACTTC	CASSPNHGLDPYEQYF
TRBV11-3	NA	NA	TRBJ2-3	TGTGCCAGCAGCTTTCAACGCACCTCCGGGACACCTAGAAAGAATACGCAGTATTTT	CASSFQRTSGTPRKNTQYF
TRBV19	few	NA	TRBJ1-4	TGTGCCACAGGGCCGCGAAAAGAAAAACTGTTTTTT	CATGPRKEKLFF
TRBV7-7	NA	TRBD2	TRBJ2-1	TGTGCTAGCAGCTTATTAGCTAGCGGGGGGGCAGATGAGCAGTTCTTC	CASSLLASGGADEQFF
TRBV2	few	TRBD2	TRBJ2-1	TGTGCCATGGCCGGGGGGACTAGTCTAAATGAGCAGTTCTTC	CAMAGGTSLNEQFF
TRBV11-1	NA	NA	TRBJ2-1	TGTGCCAGCAGCTTCCAGGGCGATGAGCAGTTCTTC	CASSFQGDEQFF
TRBV27	NA	NA	TRBJ2-7	TGTGCCAGCAGTTTATCGGCAGGGGCCTACGAGCAGTACTTC	CASSLSAGAYEQYF
TRBV6-5	NA	TRBD1	TRBJ1-3	TGTGCCAGCAGGCCCTGGACAGGGGGAAACACCATATATTTT	CASRPWTGGNTIYF
TRBV10-3	medium-sized	NA	TRBJ1-1	TGTGCCATCAGTGACGGTTACACTGAAGCTTTCTTT	CAISDGYTEAFF
TRBV6-1	NA	TRBD2	TRBJ2-7	TGTGCCAGCAGTGCGACTAGCGTGAGAGAGCAGTACTTC	CASSATSVREQYF
TRBV2	few	NA	TRBJ2-1	TGTGCCAGCAGTGATACTAGCCCCCATGAGCAGTTCTTC	CASSDTSPHEQFF
TRBV11-2	medium-sized	NA	TRBJ2-2	TGTGCCAGCAGCCCTCAGCGGCTGAACACCGGGGAGCTGTTTTTT	CASSPQRLNTGELFF
TRBV7-2	NA	NA	TRBJ2-3	TGTGCCAGCAGCTTAGTGGCCAGCACAGATACGCAGTATTTT	CASSLVASTDTQYF
TRBV14	NA	TRBD2	TRBJ2-5	TGTGCCAGCAGCCAAGCGAGGAGCAGCCGGGGGGGGGAGACCCAGTACTTC	CASSQARSSRGGETQYF
TRBV9	NA	TRBD2	TRBJ2-1	TGTGCCAGCAGCGTAGCGGCGGGAGAAGGTATTGAGCAGTTCTTC	CASSVAAGEGIEQFF
TRBV10-3	medium-sized	NA	TRBJ1-6	TGTGCCATTGGGGCGTCCTTCGGTAATTCACCCCTCCACTTT	CAIGASFGNSPLHF
TRBV6-1	few	NA	TRBJ2-7	TGTGCCAGCAGCATCGGACTGGCGGGGCAGTACTTC	CASSIGLAGQYF
TRBV7-9	NA	TRBD1	TRBJ2-2	TGTGCCAGCACCCAGGAACAGGGGTACACCGGGGAGCTGTTTTTT	CASTQEQGYTGELFF
TRBV9	NA	NA	TRBJ2-1	TGTGCCAGCAGGGCCGGGACTGGCACCTACAATGAGCAGTTCTTC	CASRAGTGTYNEQFF
TRBV6-5	NA	TRBD2	TRBJ2-7	TGTGCCAGCAGATACCCGGGACTAGTACTCATGCAGTACTTC	CASRYPGLVLMQYF
TRBV7-9	NA	TRBD2	TRBJ2-5	TGTGCCAGCAGCCCGGGACTAGCGGGACTAAAGACCCAGTACTTC	CASSPGLAGLKTQYF
TRBV25-1	many	TRBD2	TRBJ2-2	TGTGCCAGCAGAGGGACTAGCGGGGGGGCGAGGACCGGGGAGCTGTTTTTT	CASRGTSGGARTGELFF